This T cell receptor beta chain derives from a study of shared clonotypes between healthy human individuals. Replicate PCRs from sorted subsets contained roughly 200 ng DNA, which is 31,000 or so T cell genomes. Method: immunoSEQ multiplex PCR; TCRdb's copy keeps in-frame clones and lacks some. The data contain over a million clones, more than 65% of them singletons. Naive CD45RA+ and memory CD45RA-negative subsets were split from CD4+ cells. Germline CDR1 is MDHEN and CDR2 is SYDVKM. The V and J ends lost 4 bases and 4 bases respectively, with 11 bases between them. The CDR3 sequence is 13 residues long. Regarding this clone: What it recognizes is unknown.

Study observations and caveats: Shared clonotypes across all four donors exceeded non-shared ones in generation probability.

The sample was memory CD4+ T cells sorted from blood. The subset here: CD45RA-negative fraction. This rearrangement joins TRBV28 to TRBJ2-7, with D tentatively TRBD1 or TRBD2 (6 bases each). The TCR comes from a man younger than 35 in good health. The CDR3 bases are TGTGCCAGCAGTTCGGGGGCTCGGTACGAGCAGTACTTC. Its translation: CASSSGARYEQYF. Supplemented by reference TRBV28 and TRBJ2-7, the full variable domain reads DVKVTQSSRYLVKRTGEKVFLECVQDMDHENMFWYRQDPGLGLRLIYFSYDVKMKEKGDIPEGYSVSREKKERFSLILESASTNQTSMYLCASSSGARYEQYFGPGTRLTVT.